The 30 T cell receptor beta chains reported below all come from one sample, sequenced in a study of T cell responses to AZD1222 COVID-19 vaccine. The method was immunoSEQ multiplex PCR; TCRdb's version includes in-frame clones alone and lacks a portion of them. This sample has over 100,000 clones; roughly 85% occur once, and the top ten carry 7.9%. Sequenced here: peripheral blood, sampled 28 days after the second dose of the MenACWY control vaccine. Receptors originate from an adult who received the MenACWY meningococcal vaccine as a control.

This clone showed up just once. V gene TRBV3-1 (or the pseudogene TRBV3-2) combines with J gene TRBJ1-1; D not certain. The V and J ends lost 4 bases and 4 bases respectively, with 13 bases between them. From germline, CDR1 is LGHDT and CDR2 YNNKEL (reference sequence). The CDR3 sequence is 14 residues long. CDR3 sequence: CASSPLGWVTEAFF. The DNA for the CDR3 is TGTGCCAGCAGCCCCCTGGGGTGGGTCACTGAAGCTTTCTTT.

The rearrangement uses TRBV7-9 and TRBJ1-4; D ambiguous. There are 15 residues in the CDR3. Between the trimmed V and J ends, which lost 1 base and 6 bases, there was a span of 12 bases. Germline V CDR1 and CDR2: SEHNR, FQNEAQ (reference sequence). The CDR3 region is CASSLESFGDEKLFF. CDR3 in DNA: TGTGCCAGCAGCTTAGAATCATTCGGGGATGAAAAACTGTTTTTT.

This chain connects TRBV12-3 or TRBV12-4 to TRBJ1-1, with D hard to call. Trimming took 3 bases from V and 9 from J, leaving 8 bases between them. The CDR3 loop spans 11 amino acids. The CDR3 spells CASSFLGKAFF. The CDR3 bases are TGTGCCAGCAGTTTCTTGGGGAAAGCTTTCTTT.

V is TRBV12-3 or TRBV12-4 and J is TRBJ2-5, with D unclear. Trimming cost V 5 bases and J 4 bases, with 5 bases left between them. This CDR3 comprises 11 residues. The CDR3, as DNA: TGTGCCAGCAGTCTCGCAGAGACCCAGTACTTC. It is translated as CASSLAETQYF.

The rearrangement joins TRBV5-6 to TRBJ2-7; 8 nucleotides align to TRBD2. V shed 0 bases and J 6 bases; nucleotides not matched to a gene: 8. In germline, CDR1 is SGHDT, CDR2 YYEEEE. This CDR3 is 15 amino acids long. CDR3 in DNA: TGTGCCAGCAGCTTGGGTCTACGTGCGGGAGGCGAGCAGTACGTC. It codes for CASSLGLRAGGEQYV.

This clone was picked up a small number of times. V is TRBV6-5 and J is TRBJ1-1; D not certain. V was cut by 7 bases and J by 1 base, with 7 bases left in between. The CDR3 spans 12 residues. Per germline, CDR1 MNHEY and CDR2 SVGAGI. The CDR3 nucleotides are TGTGCCAGCAAGGACCCGAACACTGAAGCTTTCTTT. It specifies CASKDPNTEAFF.

As to this clone: The sample has other DNA sequences that encode this CDR3 too. This sequence joins TRBV24-1 and TRBJ2-1, with 7 bases identical to TRBD2. Germline V gene data show CDR1 as KGHDR and CDR2 as SFDVKD. The V segment lost 3 bases and the J segment 4 bases; nucleotides outside the gene matches: 8. The CDR3 consists of 16 residues. The CDR3 nucleotides are TGTGCCACCAGTGATCCGGGAGGAGGTAGTTACAATGAGCAGTTCTTC. It codes for CATSDPGGGSYNEQFF.

This clone was detected a few times. The gene calls are TRBV5-4 and TRBJ2-3; 7 bases align to TRBD2. CDR1 SGHNT and CDR2 YYREEE come from the germline V gene (reference sequence). The CDR3 runs 16 residues. Germline trimming cut 4 bases from V and 3 bases from J; bases unmatched to any gene: 11. Here the CDR3 reads CASSPPDGTITDTQYF. The CDR3 nucleotides read TGTGCCAGCAGCCCACCGGACGGGACTATTACAGATACGCAGTATTTT. Combining the CDR3 with reference TRBV5-4 and TRBJ2-3 gives the whole variable domain ETGVTQSPTHLIKTRGQQVTLRCSSQSGHNTVSWYQQALGQGPQFIFQYYREEENGRGNFPPRFSGLQFPNYSSELNVNALELDDSALYLCASSPPDGTITDTQYFGPGTRLTVL.

CDR3 sequence reads: CASSQGTALQETQYF. The DNA of the CDR3 is TGTGCCAGCAGCCAGGGGACAGCCCTTCAAGAGACCCAGTACTTC. The chain recombines TRBV6-2 or TRBV6-3 with TRBJ2-5; 7 bases align to TRBD1. Trimming at V came to 6 bases and at J to 2 bases, leaving 9 bases not matched to a gene. The germline gives CDR1 MNHEY, CDR2 SVGEGT. This CDR3 is 15 amino acids long.

The V and J genes are TRBV6-2 or TRBV6-3 and TRBJ2-6; D unresolved. The CDR3 is made up of 15 amino acids. Trimming took off 2 bases at V and 2 bases at J, with 7 bases between the two ends. CDR1 and CDR2 (germline): MNHEY, SVGEGT. CDR3 DNA sequence: TGTGCCAGCAGTTACAGTATCCCTGGGGCCAACGTCCTGACTTTC. Its translation: CASSYSIPGANVLTF.

The J gene is TRBJ2-7, the V gene TRBV5-6; possibly TRBD1 for D (5 bases). This CDR3 spans 15 amino acids. Trimming took off 2 bases at V and 2 bases at J, with 14 bases between the two ends. Germline lookup yields CDR1 SGHDT and CDR2 YYEEEE. CDR3 sequence reads: CASSLGATATYEQYV. In DNA, the CDR3 is TGTGCCAGCAGCTTAGGGGCAACTGCCACCTACGAGCAGTACGTC.

The genes are TRBV5-1 and TRBJ1-5; 8 nucleotides match TRBD1. With V trimmed by 4 bases and J by 2 bases, 20 bases remained unmatched. The germline gives CDR1 SGHRS, CDR2 YFSETQ. The CDR3 contains 20 residues. The DNA for the CDR3 is TGCGCCAGCAGCCCGGGCTTGCTTGGACAGGGTTATTTGGGCAATCAGCCCCAGCATTTT. Its translation is CASSPGLLGQGYLGNQPQHF.

The V gene is TRBV19, the J gene TRBJ2-6, with 7 bases lining up with TRBD2. V lost 1 base, J lost 2 bases, and 8 bases stayed unmatched. The CDR3 covers 18 residues. Per the germline V gene, CDR1 is LNHDA and CDR2 is SQIVND (reference sequence). CDR3 loop: CASSIVMGEGTGANVLTF. The CDR3 region has the DNA TGTGCCAGTAGTATAGTGATGGGGGAGGGGACTGGGGCCAACGTCCTGACTTTC. Variable domain in full (rest from reference TRBV19 and TRBJ2-6): DGGITQSPKYLFRKEGQNVTLSCEQNLNHDAMYWYRQDPGQGLRLIYYSQIVNDFQKGDIAEGYSVSREKKESFPLTVTSAQKNPTAFYLCASSIVMGEGTGANVLTFGAGSRLTVL.

This clone was picked up a small number of times. V is TRBV5-1 and J is TRBJ2-1; D gene ambiguous. V shed 4 bases and J shed 8 bases, with 7 bases lying between them. The CDR3 has 11 amino acids. Per the germline V gene, CDR1 is SGHRS and CDR2 is YFSETQ. The CDR3 DNA reads as TGCGCCAGCAGCCCTGACTATGAGCAGTTCTTC. Encoded protein: CASSPDYEQFF.

V usage is TRBV24-1 and J usage is TRBJ2-3, with D possibly called TRBD1 or TRBD2 (5 bases each). The CDR3 consists of 17 residues. V dropped 5 bases and J dropped 0 bases, with 17 bases sitting between them. From germline, CDR1 is KGHDR and CDR2 SFDVKD. The CDR3 nucleotides are TGTGCCACCAGTGTGGGACGGACGGGTCCTAGCACAGATACGCAGTATTTT. Its translation is CATSVGRTGPSTDTQYF.

The chain combines TRBV6-1 with TRBJ1-1; D is unclear. There are 14 residues in the CDR3. The V gene's germline CDR1 is MNHNS and CDR2 SASEGT. Trimming took off 3 bases at V and 0 bases at J, with 8 bases between the two ends. This chain's CDR3 is CASSDQRMNTEAFF. The CDR3 DNA reads TGTGCCAGCAGTGACCAGAGGATGAACACTGAAGCTTTCTTT.

The V gene is TRBV29-1, the J gene TRBJ2-7; weak D call: TRBD2 (5 bases). The germline V gene has CDR1 SQVTM and CDR2 ANQGSEA. V lost 1 base to trimming and J lost 2 bases, with 9 bases between them. This CDR3 spans 13 amino acids. This chain's CDR3 is CSVEGTAAYEQYF. DNA for the CDR3: TGCAGCGTTGAAGGTACAGCGGCCTACGAGCAGTACTTC.

CDR3 nucleotides: TGTGCCAGCAGTGAAGCTTTTCAAGGGGGCTATGGCTACACCTTC. Translation: CASSEAFQGGYGYTF. The chain uses TRBV6-1 and TRBJ1-2; D might be TRBD1 (6 bases). The ends were cut back, 0 bases at V and 4 bases at J, with 12 bases in the middle. Germline CDR1 reads MNHNS; CDR2 reads SASEGT. The CDR3 is 15 amino acids.

This chain connects TRBV2 to TRBJ1-6; 7 nucleotides align to TRBD1. CDR3 size: 14 residues. V shed 6 bases and J 10 bases; nucleotides not matched to a gene: 9. CDR1 and CDR2 (germline): SNHLY, FYNNEI. CDR3 loop: CASSQQGIGSPLHF. The CDR3 coding sequence is TGTGCCAGCAGCCAACAGGGGATTGGATCACCCCTCCACTTT. The variable domain in full, with the rest retrieved from reference TRBV2 and TRBJ1-6, is EPEVTQTPSHQVTQMGQEVILRCVPISNHLYFYWYRQILGQKVEFLVSFYNNEISEKSEIFDDQFSVERPDGSNFTLKIRSTKLEDSAMYFCASSQQGIGSPLHFGNGTRLTVT.

The chain couples TRBV6-5 to TRBJ1-1, with 7 nucleotides matching TRBD1. The germline CDR1 and CDR2 sequences are MNHEY and SVGAGI. CDR3 length: 15 amino acids. V shed 6 bases, J shed 4 bases, and the junction held 11 bases outside the gene matches. For the CDR3, the DNA is TGTGCCAGCAGCTCTCCGGGCAGGGGGGCCACTGAAGCTTTCTTT. This translates into CASSSPGRGATEAFF.

The V and J genes are TRBV27 and TRBJ1-1; unclear D gene. Germline assignment: CDR1 MNHEY and CDR2 SMNVEV (reference sequence). The CDR3 spans 12 residues. Trimming left V 6 bases short and J 5 bases short, with 10 bases between. The CDR3 DNA sequence: TGTGCCAGCAGCAACCTATTAACTGAAGCTTTCTTT. Translation: CASSNLLTEAFF.

In this sample, this clone turned up once. The genes are TRBV29-1 and TRBJ2-5; D perhaps matches TRBD2 (6 bases). The germline V and J ends were trimmed by 4 bases and 10 bases, with 19 bases remaining between them. Germline V gene data show CDR1 as SQVTM and CDR2 as ANQGSEA. The CDR3 loop spans 13 amino acids. The CDR3, as DNA: TGCAGCGTTGCGTGGGACCGGAGGGCGGGCCAGTACTTC. It codes for CSVAWDRRAGQYF.

This chain connects TRBV6-5 to TRBJ1-2; D gene unclear. Germline CDR1 MNHEY, CDR2 SVGAGI. Trimming took 0 bases from V and 6 from J, leaving 11 bases between them. CDR3 length: 14 residues. This CDR3 reads CASSYSTEVDGYTF. Written as DNA, the CDR3 is TGTGCCAGCAGTTACTCGACGGAGGTCGATGGCTACACCTTC.

The rearrangement links TRBV9 to TRBJ2-7, with D possibly TRBD1 on 6 matching bases. The CDR3 runs 14 residues. Trimming removed 0 bases from V and 6 bases from J, with 13 bases in between. Germline values: CDR1 SGDLS, CDR2 YYNGEE. The CDR3: CASSVANRVGEQYF. CDR3 nucleotides: TGTGCCAGCAGCGTAGCTAACAGGGTAGGCGAGCAGTACTTC.

The chain links TRBV5-1 to TRBJ2-7, with 7 bases aligning to TRBD1. The V gene's germline CDR1 is SGHRS and CDR2 YFSETQ. The CDR3 is 16 amino acids. V was clipped by 2 bases and J by 0 bases; unmatched bases: 8. CDR3 coding DNA: TGCGCCAGCAGCTTCCTCCACAGGGGCTACTCCTACGAGCAGTACGTC. This translates into CASSFLHRGYSYEQYV.

The chain has TRBV7-9 and TRBJ1-3; 9 nucleotides line up with TRBD1. Germline V gene lookup returns CDR1 SEHNR and CDR2 FQNEAQ (reference sequence). The J segment lost 4 bases and the V segment lost 6 bases, leaving 7 bases of the junction unmatched. The CDR3 is made up of 15 amino acids. As DNA, the CDR3 is TGTGCCAGCAGGAGAAGGGACAGGGTGGGAAACACCATATATTTT. This codes for CASRRRDRVGNTIYF. Together with reference TRBV7-9 and TRBJ1-3, the CDR3 gives the full variable domain: DTGVSQNPRHKITKRGQNVTFRCDPISEHNRLYWYRQTLGQGPEFLTYFQNEAQLEKSRLLSDRFSAERPKGSFSTLEIQRTEQGDSAMYLCASRRRDRVGNTIYFGEGSWLTVV.

This chain links TRBV24-1 with TRBJ2-3; 8 bases are shared with TRBD2. Germline values: CDR1 KGHDR, CDR2 SFDVKD. This CDR3 comprises 17 residues. V was pared by 3 bases and J by 4 bases, with 11 bases of the junction left unmatched. Here the CDR3 reads CATSDPSVTSAADTQYF. The CDR3, as DNA: TGTGCCACCAGTGATCCCTCCGTGACTAGCGCGGCAGATACGCAGTATTTT.

This chain uses TRBV7-9 with TRBJ2-2; perhaps TRBD2 as D (6 bases). The V end lost 2 bases, the J end lost 1 base, and 8 bases lay between the germline ends. Germline loops: CDR1 SEHNR, CDR2 FQNEAQ (reference sequence). This CDR3 is built from 15 residues. CDR3 sequence reads: CASSLHGGNTGELFF. CDR3 nucleotide sequence: TGTGCCAGCAGCTTACACGGGGGGAACACCGGGGAGCTGTTTTTT.

This clone has more than one count but fewer than ten. The chain joins TRBV7-9 to TRBJ1-4, with D maybe TRBD1 (5 bases). Trimming shortened V by 5 bases and J by 5 bases, and 15 bases separated the two germline ends. The CDR3 contains 15 residues. Germline-derived CDR1 and CDR2 are SEHNR and FQNEAQ (reference sequence). CDR3 amino acids: CASSLGPGINEKLFF. CDR3 bases: TGTGCCAGCAGCCTGGGGCCGGGGATAAATGAAAAACTGTTTTTT.

The chain combines TRBV4-1 with TRBJ1-3; 7 nucleotides align to TRBD1. This CDR3 is 17 amino acids long. In germline, CDR1 is MGHRA, CDR2 YSYEKL. The V and J ends lost 1 base and 0 bases, in that order; junction bases with no gene match: 6. CDR3 nucleotide sequence: TGCGCCAGCAGCCAAGGTCAGACAGGGAACTCTGGAAACACCATATATTTT. This sequence encodes CASSQGQTGNSGNTIYF.